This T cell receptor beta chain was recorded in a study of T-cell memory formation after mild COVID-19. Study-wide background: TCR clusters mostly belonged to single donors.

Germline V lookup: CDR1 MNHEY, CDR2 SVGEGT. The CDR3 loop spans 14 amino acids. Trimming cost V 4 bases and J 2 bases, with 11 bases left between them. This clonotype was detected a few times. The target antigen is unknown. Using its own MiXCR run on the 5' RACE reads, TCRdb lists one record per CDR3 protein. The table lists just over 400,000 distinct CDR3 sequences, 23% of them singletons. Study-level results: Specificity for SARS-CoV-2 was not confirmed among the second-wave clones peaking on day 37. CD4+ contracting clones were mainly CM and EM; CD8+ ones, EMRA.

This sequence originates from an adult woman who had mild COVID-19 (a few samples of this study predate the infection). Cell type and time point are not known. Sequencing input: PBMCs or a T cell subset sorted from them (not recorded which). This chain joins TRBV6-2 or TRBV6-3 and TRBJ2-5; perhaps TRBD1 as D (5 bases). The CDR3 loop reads CASSWPTEQETQYF. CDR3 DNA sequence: TGTGCCAGCAGTTGGCCGACAGAACAAGAGACCCAGTACTTC.